The clone carrying this T cell receptor beta chain occurred a few times. The time point here: patch test 1, 2 weeks after DPC sensitization. As to treatment: therapeutic diphenylcyclopropenone sensitization with weekly scalp DPC. The donor pool consisted of alopecia patients aged 18 to 70 years, considered suitable for DPC. RNA extraction used unfractionated whole blood as the source of total RNA. TCRdb re-derived calls from the RACE reads in MiXCR, one entry per CDR3 protein. The sample lists some 340,000 distinct CDR3 sequences, around 7% seen once, with roughly 8% in the top ten. This record comes from a study of human T cells and chemical hapten exposure. Study summary: DPC at 0.01% went onto the upper back in patch tests, read at 6 days.

J was trimmed by 10 bases and V by 5 bases; bases with no gene match: 9. This CDR3 spans 15 amino acids. Per the germline V gene, CDR1 is MNHEY and CDR2 is SMNVEV (reference sequence). The receptor's source is a woman younger than 35 with alopecia areata. Some clones in this sample may be carry-over from other donors' samples. This specimen was whole blood, taken in connection with sensitization to the hapten diphenylcyclopropenone (DPC). V is TRBV27 and J is TRBJ1-6, with 9 bases lining up with TRBD1. The CDR3 region is CASSQAQGAGSPLHF. The CDR3, as DNA: TGTGCCAGCAGTCAAGCACAGGGGGCAGGGTCACCCCTCCACTTT.